The 4 T cell receptor beta chains below come from one sample, sequenced in a study of technical replicates of blood from several donors. Assay: immunoSEQ multiplex PCR; the TCRdb copy retains only in-frame clones and omits some. Of about 83,000 clones listed, approximately 90% are singletons. Specimen: T cells isolated from PBMCs. The receptors were sampled from a human donor in good health.

The CDR3 DNA reads as TGCGCCAGCAGCCTGGGGGTGGGACAGGGGCTCTACGAGCAGTACTTC. This codes for CASSLGVGQGLYEQYF. The chain links TRBV5-1 to TRBJ2-7; TRBD1 matches at 10 bases. The CDR3 is 16 residues long. The V segment lost 4 bases and the J segment 3 bases; nucleotides outside the gene matches: 10. The germline V gene encodes CDR1 SGHRS and CDR2 YFSETQ.

The CDR3 nucleotides read TGTGCCAGCAGCGAAGCGGGGGGGAATGAGCAGTTCTTC. Translating it yields CASSEAGGNEQFF. The chain employs TRBV9 and TRBJ2-1, with 10 bases aligning to TRBD2. V lost 3 bases and J lost 7; bases outside the gene matches: 1. Germline values: CDR1 SGDLS, CDR2 YYNGEE. The CDR3 sequence is 13 residues long.

This rearrangement joins TRBV19 to TRBJ1-4; D is perhaps TRBD1 (6 bases). V shed 5 bases and J shed 8 bases, with 15 bases lying between them. This CDR3 has 14 residues. Germline lookup yields CDR1 LNHDA and CDR2 SQIVND (reference sequence). Here the CDR3 DNA reads TGTGCCAGTAGTGAGCTGACAGGAGGAGAAAAACTGTTTTTT. Translating gives CASSELTGGEKLFF.

The V and J genes are TRBV9 and TRBJ2-1, with D hard to call. Germline CDR1 is SGDLS and CDR2 is YYNGEE. The CDR3 sequence is 15 residues long. V lost 0 bases to trimming and J lost 6 bases, with 13 bases between them. CDR3 sequence reads: CASSVGFNTGNEQFF. CDR3 sequence (DNA): TGTGCCAGCAGCGTAGGGTTTAACACGGGCAATGAGCAGTTCTTC.